The 11 T cell receptor beta chains below were found in one sample sequenced in a study of cytomegalovirus exposure and HLA in healthy donors. Assay: immunoSEQ multiplex PCR; the TCRdb copy retains only in-frame clones and omits some. The data show 55,000 to 75,000 clones, approximately 92% seen once. Sequenced material: PBMCs. The source of these receptors is a young man in good health and CMV-seropositive.

The genes are TRBV5-6 and TRBJ2-1; the match to TRBD2 covers 12 bases. CDR1 is SGHDT and CDR2 is YYEEEE in the germline V gene. This CDR3 contains 17 residues. The V gene end was trimmed by 1 base and the J gene end by 9 bases; junction bases not matched to a gene: 11. CDR3 residues: CASSLIGPSGRGIEQFF. CDR3 DNA sequence: TGTGCCAGCAGCTTGATCGGCCCTAGCGGGAGGGGCATTGAGCAGTTCTTC.

In nucleotides, the CDR3 is TGTGCCAGCAGTGAAAACGGACAGGGTAACCAGCCCCAGCATTTT. It translates to CASSENGQGNQPQHF. This chain joins TRBV6-1 and TRBJ1-5; the match to TRBD1 covers 8 bases. This CDR3 has 15 residues. V was clipped by 2 bases and J by 7 bases; unmatched bases: 7. Germline-derived CDR1 and CDR2 are MNHNS and SASEGT.

This clone was counted once. This chain's CDR3 is CASSPDGSPAYEQYF. The CDR3 region has the DNA TGTGCCAGCAGCCCTGACGGGAGTCCGGCCTACGAGCAGTACTTC. The chain couples TRBV7-2 to TRBJ2-7; possibly TRBD2 for D (6 bases). The germline V gene encodes CDR1 SGHTA and CDR2 FQGNSA. Trimming took off 5 bases at V and 2 bases at J, with 16 bases between the two ends. The CDR3 is made up of 15 amino acids.

The genes are TRBV27 and TRBJ2-1, with D maybe TRBD1 (6 bases). CDR1 is MNHEY, CDR2 SMNVEV, per germline (reference sequence). With 5 bases removed from V and 7 bases from J, the gap between germline ends came to 15 bases. This CDR3 region has 14 residues. CDR3 residues: CASSLWDTRNEQFF. The CDR3 bases are TGTGCCAGCAGTCTCTGGGACACCCGAAATGAGCAGTTCTTC.

The chain has TRBV2 and TRBJ2-1, with a tentative D call TRBD2 (7 bases). There are 17 residues in the CDR3. The V gene's germline CDR1 is SNHLY and CDR2 FYNNEI. Trimming removed 11 bases from V and 7 bases from J, with 30 bases in between. In DNA form, the CDR3 reads TGTGCCCTTGCGGAGCTAACTGGCAGGGGAGGGGGGAATGAGCAGTTCTTC. Its protein product is CALAELTGRGGGNEQFF. Variable domain in full (rest from reference TRBV2 and TRBJ2-1): EPEVTQTPSHQVTQMGQEVILRCVPISNHLYFYWYRQILGQKVEFLVSFYNNEISEKSEIFDDQFSVERPDGSNFTLKIRSTKLEDSAMYFCALAELTGRGGGNEQFFGPGTRLTVL.

The chain couples TRBV27 to TRBJ2-1; the match to TRBD2 covers 13 bases. The CDR3 runs 16 residues. With 7 bases clipped from V and 9 bases from J, the junction kept 12 bases outside the gene matches. The germline CDR1 and CDR2 sequences are MNHEY and SMNVEV (reference sequence). The CDR3 protein is CASTQRGLAGVFEQFF. In nucleotides, the CDR3 is TGTGCCAGCACGCAACGCGGACTAGCGGGAGTCTTTGAGCAGTTCTTC.

The genes are TRBV30 and TRBJ2-5; 7 nucleotides agree with TRBD1. Germline CDR1 reads GTSNPN; CDR2 reads SVGIG (reference sequence). V dropped 0 bases and J dropped 7; count of bases not matched to a gene: 11. The CDR3 loop spans 15 amino acids. The DNA of the CDR3 is TGTGCCTGGAGTGTAGAGGGGGCGCTTGGGGGGACCCAGTACTTC. It codes for CAWSVEGALGGTQYF.

The rearrangement joins TRBV4-1 to TRBJ1-2; D remains ambiguous. Germline V gene data show CDR1 as MGHRA and CDR2 as YSYEKL. CDR3 size: 14 residues. V lost 1 base and J lost 3, with 9 bases in between. In DNA, the CDR3 is TGCGCCAGCAGCCAAGGTACACATTACTATGGCTACACCTTC. This sequence encodes CASSQGTHYYGYTF.

The chain carries TRBV19 and TRBJ1-1; D ambiguous. V lost 1 base and J 0 bases, leaving 15 bases between the germline ends. The CDR3 is 17 amino acids. The germline gives CDR1 LNHDA, CDR2 SQIVND (reference sequence). The CDR3 DNA is TGTGCCAGTAGTATAGCCCCAAGGGAGCCCCTGAACACTGAAGCTTTCTTT. The encoded protein is CASSIAPREPLNTEAFF.

Only one count was recorded for this clone. The chain couples TRBV5-4 to TRBJ2-3, with a weak D call TRBD1 (5 bases). Germline CDR1 and CDR2: SGHNT and YYREEE (reference sequence). This CDR3 spans 11 amino acids. With 5 bases removed from V and 5 bases from J, the gap between germline ends came to 6 bases. The CDR3 region has the DNA TGTGCCAGCAGAAGGGGAGATACGCAGTATTTT. It specifies CASRRGDTQYF.

The chain joins TRBV29-1 to TRBJ2-2, with 8 bases matching TRBD1. The germline gives CDR1 SQVTM, CDR2 ANQGSEA. This CDR3 region has 12 residues. J lost 6 bases, V lost 7 bases, and 4 bases had no gene match. The CDR3 spells CSARTGSGELFF. CDR3 DNA sequence: TGCAGCGCCAGGACAGGGTCCGGGGAGCTGTTTTTT.